Listed here are 22 T cell receptor beta chains from one sample, sequenced in a study of blood T cell repertoires in COVID-19. Sequencing was performed with immunoSEQ multiplex PCR; in TCRdb, only in-frame clones are kept and a portion is missing. The table shows 250,000 to 350,000 clones, with under 95% occurring only once. The sequencing sample was made of PBMCs or T cells enriched from blood (not recorded which). The receptor set was obtained from a man aged 55 to 69 who had recovered from COVID-19.

This chain links TRBV11-1 with TRBJ1-4, with 11 bases identical to TRBD1. V shed 5 bases and J 7 bases; nucleotides not matched to a gene: 6. The CDR3 runs to 15 residues. Germline CDR1 reads SGHAT; CDR2 reads FQDESV (reference sequence). This CDR3 reads CASSPGQGAIEKLFF. The CDR3 coding sequence is TGTGCCAGCAGCCCCGGACAGGGGGCGATTGAAAAACTGTTTTTT.

The J gene is TRBJ1-4, the V gene TRBV6-2 or TRBV6-3; D ambiguous. V was cut by 5 bases and J by 5 bases, with 9 bases left in between. CDR3 length: 13 amino acids. The germline CDR1 and CDR2 sequences are MNHEY and SVGEGT. CDR3 sequence: CASSQYGNEKLFF. The DNA for the CDR3 is TGTGCCAGCAGTCAGTACGGGAATGAAAAACTGTTTTTT.

This clone has a handful of counts. V is TRBV18 and J is TRBJ2-1; 7 bases match TRBD2. The V gene end was trimmed by 3 bases and the J gene end by 1 base; junction bases not matched to a gene: 9. The CDR3 spans 17 residues. CDR1 is KGHSH and CDR2 is LQKENI in the germline V gene. CDR3 nucleotide sequence: TGTGCCAGCTCACCGCCCTCTAGCGGCCCTTCCTACAATGAGCAGTTCTTC. It codes for CASSPPSSGPSYNEQFF.

This clone is a singleton in its sample. V is TRBV7-3 and J is TRBJ2-2; D is perhaps TRBD2 (6 bases). Germline assignment: CDR1 SGHTA and CDR2 FQGTGA. The CDR3 covers 17 residues. V lost 2 bases and J 1 base, leaving 14 bases between the germline ends. The CDR3 region is CASSLLPGTQNTGELFF. In DNA, the CDR3 is TGTGCCAGCAGCTTACTACCGGGGACTCAGAACACCGGGGAGCTGTTTTTT.

The chain carries TRBV4-1 and TRBJ2-3; 8 positions agree with TRBD2. The V segment lost 4 bases and the J segment 7 bases; nucleotides outside the gene matches: 16. Germline assignment: CDR1 MGHRA and CDR2 YSYEKL. The CDR3 runs to 17 residues. Written as DNA, the CDR3 is TGCGCCAGCAGCCTCTCACATAAGCGGGAGCTGGGAAATACGCAGTATTTT. This gives the protein CASSLSHKRELGNTQYF.

This sequence joins TRBV6-5 and TRBJ2-7, with 9 bases that match TRBD2. This CDR3 region has 15 residues. CDR1 is MNHEY and CDR2 is SVGAGI in the germline V gene. V trimming: 5 bases; J trimming: 3 bases; junction bases outside the gene matches: 8. CDR3 sequence (DNA): TGTGCCAGCAGTACTCGGGGACTAGCAAACTACGAGCAGTACTTC. It yields the protein CASSTRGLANYEQYF.

In nucleotides, the CDR3 is TGTGCCAGCAGCCTGACATGGGGAGATTCACCCCTCCACTTT. This translates into CASSLTWGDSPLHF. The chain uses TRBV14 and TRBJ1-6; no reliable D call. In germline, CDR1 is SGHDN, CDR2 FVKESK. This CDR3 region has 14 residues. The germline V and J ends were trimmed by 4 bases and 8 bases, with 12 bases remaining between them.

The rearrangement links TRBV27 to TRBJ2-3; D might be TRBD2 (6 bases). Trimming stripped 6 bases from V and 6 bases from J, with 19 bases between. The CDR3 runs 15 residues. Germline V gives CDR1 MNHEY, CDR2 SMNVEV (reference sequence). CDR3 residues: CASSRLDPTMDTQYF. The CDR3 DNA is TGTGCCAGCAGCAGACTAGACCCAACCATGGATACGCAGTATTTT.

This clone was seen a single time. The J gene is TRBJ1-6, the V gene TRBV9; D is unclear. V lost 0 bases to trimming and J lost 10 bases, with 17 bases between them. Germline V gene lookup returns CDR1 SGDLS and CDR2 YYNGEE. The CDR3 extends over 16 amino acids. The CDR3 region is CASSVDPRVSASPLHF. The CDR3 coding sequence is TGTGCCAGCAGCGTAGACCCGAGGGTGAGTGCATCACCCCTCCACTTT.

This rearrangement joins TRBV5-1 to TRBJ1-1; 7 nucleotides line up with TRBD1. CDR1 is SGHRS and CDR2 is YFSETQ in the germline V gene. The CDR3 totals 14 residues. The trim removed 2 bases at V and 5 bases at J, leaving 6 bases unmatched. CDR3 sequence reads: CASSFADRRTEAFF. The DNA for the CDR3 is TGCGCCAGCAGCTTCGCGGACAGGAGGACTGAAGCTTTCTTT.

Worth noting for this clone: Relative to the germline gene, one junction end is altered; a read error may explain this. This rearrangement joins TRBV7-2 to TRBJ2-1, with 9 nucleotides matching TRBD2. The CDR3 runs to 13 residues. Germline lookup yields CDR1 SGHTA and CDR2 FQGNSA. CDR3 residues: CASSRTPLAGLIF. DNA of the CDR3: TGTGCCAGCAGCCGTACTCCACTAGCGGGCCTCATCTTC.

The chain carries TRBV7-3 and TRBJ2-7, with D maybe TRBD2 (6 bases). The V gene lost 5 bases and the J gene lost 6 bases, with 14 bases spanning the gap. Germline loops: CDR1 SGHTA, CDR2 FQGTGA. CDR3 length: 13 residues. CDR3 amino acids: CASSRDLTGEQYF. CDR3 DNA sequence: TGTGCCAGCAGCAGGGACTTGACGGGCGAGCAGTACTTC.

The V gene is TRBV4-2, the J gene TRBJ2-3; 10 bases line up with TRBD1. CDR1 LGHNA and CDR2 YNFKEQ come from the germline V gene. V was pared by 0 bases and J by 4 bases, with 13 bases of the junction left unmatched. The CDR3 consists of 19 residues. The CDR3 protein is CASSQDLVGTGAFADTQYF. CDR3 coding DNA: TGTGCCAGCAGCCAAGATCTTGTGGGGACAGGGGCCTTCGCAGATACGCAGTATTTT.

This chain links TRBV7-9 with TRBJ2-5; 14 bases fit TRBD2. This CDR3 region has 16 residues. Germline CDR1 reads SEHNR; CDR2 reads FQNEAQ (reference sequence). V lost 5 bases, J lost 4 bases, and 6 bases stayed unmatched. CDR3 coding DNA: TGTGCCAGCAGCAACTCGGGACTAGCGGGGGTAGAGACCCAGTACTTC. Its protein is CASSNSGLAGVETQYF.

This clone was observed once. V and J are TRBV6-5 and TRBJ1-2; D may be TRBD1 (5 bases). CDR1 is MNHEY and CDR2 is SVGAGI in the germline V gene. CDR3 size: 13 residues. Trimming stripped 6 bases from V and 5 bases from J, with 13 bases between. The chain's CDR3 is CASRPGGAYGYTF. Written as DNA, the CDR3 is TGTGCCAGCAGACCCGGGGGAGCGTATGGCTACACCTTC.

The rearrangement joins TRBV9 to TRBJ2-1; 7 nucleotides line up with TRBD2. The CDR3 totals 14 residues. CDR1 and CDR2 (germline): SGDLS, YYNGEE. J lost 2 bases, V lost 2 bases, and 1 base had no gene match. The CDR3 protein is CASSVGTTYNEQFF. The DNA of the CDR3 is TGTGCCAGCAGCGTGGGGACTACCTACAATGAGCAGTTCTTC.

The genes are TRBV6-5 and TRBJ1-6; D not resolved. The germline V and J ends were trimmed by 2 bases and 9 bases, with 11 bases remaining between them. Germline lookup yields CDR1 MNHEY and CDR2 SVGAGI. This CDR3 is built from 14 residues. This CDR3 is CASSYEQRTSPLHF. In DNA form, the CDR3 reads TGTGCCAGCAGTTACGAACAGCGGACTTCACCCCTCCACTTT.

The chain combines TRBV15 with TRBJ2-7; 7 bases align to TRBD1. The CDR3 totals 14 residues. Germline CDR1 LNHNV, CDR2 YYDKDF (reference sequence). Trimming cost V 4 bases and J 3 bases; bases outside gene matches: 6. DNA for the CDR3: TGTGCCACCAGCACCGGGACAGATTACTACGAGCAGTACTTC. This gives the protein CATSTGTDYYEQYF.

The chain links TRBV6-1 to TRBJ2-7, with a tentative D call TRBD1 (5 bases). The CDR3 has 13 amino acids. With 2 bases removed from V and 3 bases from J, the gap between germline ends came to 8 bases. Germline V lookup: CDR1 MNHNS, CDR2 SASEGT. This CDR3 reads CASSETGFYEQYF. DNA of the CDR3: TGTGCCAGCAGTGAAACAGGTTTCTACGAGCAGTACTTC.

This chain uses TRBV21-1 with TRBJ2-2; the table calls TRBD2, which could not be checked here. TRBV21-1 is an annotated pseudogene. The CDR3 covers 16 residues. The CDR3 DNA sequence: TGTGCCAGTTCTAGCGGGAGGCCCAGTAACACCGGGGAGCTGTTTTTT. Amino acid sequence: CASSSGRPSNTGELFF.

V and J are TRBV27 and TRBJ2-3; the match to TRBD1 covers 7 bases. The ends lost 6 bases at V and 2 bases at J; junction bases unmatched: 8. CDR1 is MNHEY and CDR2 is SMNVEV in the germline V gene (reference sequence). The CDR3 has 15 residues. This chain's CDR3 is CASRFWDRPTDTQYF. CDR3 sequence (DNA): TGTGCCAGCAGATTTTGGGACAGACCCACAGATACGCAGTATTTT.

The genes are TRBV15 and TRBJ1-1, with a tentative D call TRBD1 (5 bases). CDR1 and CDR2 from the germline V gene are LNHNV and YYDKDF (reference sequence). This CDR3 comprises 12 residues. V lost 3 bases and J lost 8, with 10 bases in between. The CDR3 nucleotides are TGTGCCACCAGCAGGGAGGGGTCGGAAGCTTTCTTT. Translating it yields CATSREGSEAFF. Using reference TRBV15 and TRBJ1-1 for the parts outside the CDR3, the full variable domain is DAMVIQNPRYQVTQFGKPVTLSCSQTLNHNVMYWYQQKSSQAPKLLFHYYDKDFNNEADTPDNFQSRRPNTSFCFLDIRSPGLGDTAMYLCATSREGSEAFFGQGTRLTVV.